Given below is one T cell receptor (beta chain) in context. This sample stems from a study of T-cell reconstitution after alpha-beta-depleted transplantation in children. Unique molecular identifiers were incorporated when the TCRbeta library was constructed. In TCRdb, the PCR reads were re-called with MiXCR into one record per CDR3 protein. In the table there are some 500,000 distinct CDR3 sequences, approximately 30% of which are singletons. The sample here was PBMCs from the stem cell graft donor, taken from the stem cell graft. This TCR derives from a human donor who donated a stem cell graft to a child with aplastic anemia.

The CDR3 reads CASTLGQGYGYTF. The CDR3 nucleotides are TGTGCCAGCACCCTAGGACAGGGTTACGGCTACACCTTC. The chain links TRBV7-2 to TRBJ1-2, with 8 bases matching TRBD1. CDR1 is SGHTA and CDR2 is FQGNSA in the germline V gene. The trim removed 7 bases at V and 8 bases at J, leaving 9 bases unmatched. This CDR3 comprises 13 residues.